The clone carrying this T cell receptor (beta chain) was detected many times. What it recognizes is unknown. This entry comes from a study of T cells in Graves' hyperthyroidism and ophthalmopathy. Study summary: Peripheral blood collection took place at initial diagnosis, before any treatment.

RNA transcripts gave rise to amplified TCR beta CDR3 regions. An initial round of RT-PCR targeting the TCR CDR3 relied on the HTBI primer set. TCRdb analysed the multiplex PCR reads with MiXCR anew, one entry per CDR3 protein. Of 350,000 to 450,000 distinct CDR3 sequences in the sample, approximately 18% were seen once. The J segment lost 9 bases and the V segment lost 2 bases, leaving 3 bases of the junction unmatched. Germline V gene lookup returns CDR1 SGHAT and CDR2 FQNNGV. CDR3 length: 13 residues. A patient was excluded if there was uncontrolled infection, other autoimmune disease, pregnancy or lactation. Study findings and constraints: A model built on 13 V-J features separated ophthalmopathy from stable hyperthyroidism.

Sequenced input: blood. This TCR came from a young woman with Graves' hyperthyroidism that later progressed to Graves' ophthalmopathy. V usage is TRBV11-2 and J usage is TRBJ1-3; the match to TRBD1 covers 8 bases. CDR3 region: CASSLPTGGTIYF. CDR3 in DNA: TGTGCCAGCAGCTTACCTACAGGGGGCACCATATATTTT.